One sample yielded the 21 T cell receptor beta chains listed below, sequenced in a study of T cell repertoires in cytomegalovirus infection. Their antigens remain unidentified. One entry per CDR3 protein results from TCRdb running MiXCR on the reads. The repertoire holds roughly 920,000 distinct CDR3 sequences, with approximately 31% as singletons. The sequencing used cultured CD8+ T cells from PBMCs, collected from culture after CMV antigen stimulation. The source is a human donor in good health (CMV status not recorded). Some clones in this sample may be carry-over from other donors' samples.

The J gene is TRBJ2-2, the V gene TRBV4-1; 12 bases match TRBD2. The CDR3 sequence is 17 residues long. V was clipped by 1 base and J by 1 base; unmatched bases: 1. Germline V CDR1 and CDR2: MGHRA, YSYEKL. The CDR3 DNA reads as TGCGCCAGCAGCCAAGGACTAGCGGGGGTGAACACCGGGGAGCTGTTTTTT. Its protein product is CASSQGLAGVNTGELFF.

V usage is TRBV13 and J usage is TRBJ2-7, with D possibly matching TRBD2 (7 bases). Germline assignment: CDR1 PRHDT and CDR2 FYEKMQ (reference sequence). This CDR3 region has 15 residues. V shed 8 bases and J shed 1 base, with 18 bases lying between them. DNA for the CDR3: TGTGCCAGCGGCTCGGGGGGCGCGCCTTCCTACGAGCAGTACTTC. Amino acids: CASGSGGAPSYEQYF.

This clonotype has only one observation. The rearrangement uses TRBV20-1 and TRBJ1-5, with D tentatively TRBD1 (5 bases). V was cut by 1 base and J by 7 bases, with 23 bases left in between. Germline loops: CDR1 DFQATT, CDR2 SNEGSKA (reference sequence). This CDR3 has 17 residues. DNA of the CDR3: TGCAGTGCTAGAGGGGTCGGGACCTCCCCACCGTCCCAGCCCCAGCATTTT. Protein sequence: CSARGVGTSPPSQPQHF.

V is TRBV7-6 and J is TRBJ2-4; TRBD1 matches 12 bases. CDR3 length: 13 amino acids. The J segment lost 9 bases and the V segment lost 5 bases, leaving 2 bases of the junction unmatched. CDR1 is SGHVS, CDR2 FNYEAQ, per germline. In nucleotides, the CDR3 is TGTGCCAGCAGCGAGGGACAGGGGGCCATTCAGTACTTC. As protein: CASSEGQGAIQYF.

The chain couples TRBV19 to TRBJ1-1; D is unclear. The V end lost 8 bases, the J end lost 0 bases, and 13 bases lay between the germline ends. The CDR3 extends over 14 amino acids. The germline V gene has CDR1 LNHDA and CDR2 SQIVND (reference sequence). CDR3 sequence (DNA): TGTGCCAGTTGCAACTTACCCATGAACACTGAAGCTTTCTTT. Translation: CASCNLPMNTEAFF.

The chain couples TRBV15 to TRBJ2-5, with 11 bases aligning to TRBD2. The CDR3 has 18 amino acids. Looked up from germline, CDR1 is LNHNV and CDR2 is YYDKDF (reference sequence). After removal of 1 base from V and 2 bases from J, the junction contained 9 bases not matched to a gene. The CDR3 DNA reads as TGTGCCACCAGCAGAGGGGCTAGCGGGGGGCCCACACAAGAGACCCAGTACTTC. It yields the protein CATSRGASGGPTQETQYF.

The chain carries TRBV13 and TRBJ1-1; D not certain. The germline V gene encodes CDR1 PRHDT and CDR2 FYEKMQ (reference sequence). Between the trimmed V and J ends, which lost 4 bases and 0 bases, there was a span of 12 bases. The CDR3 runs 15 residues. CDR3 coding DNA: TGTGCCAGCAGCTCCTCGGAGGAAATGAACACTGAAGCTTTCTTT. Translating it yields CASSSSEEMNTEAFF.

A few counts support this clonotype. The chain uses TRBV19 and TRBJ1-5, with D possibly matching TRBD1 (5 bases). Trimming pared 3 bases from V and 5 bases from J, leaving 11 bases between. CDR1 is LNHDA and CDR2 is SQIVND in the germline V gene (reference sequence). The CDR3 spans 14 residues. The CDR3 reads CASSIWGVDQPQHF. The CDR3 coding sequence is TGTGCCAGTAGTATTTGGGGGGTAGATCAGCCCCAGCATTTT.

CDR3 nucleotides: TGTGCCAGCAGCTTAGAAGGGGGAGCTGAGCAGTTCTTC. Translating it yields CASSLEGGAEQFF. The chain couples TRBV11-2 to TRBJ2-1, with a tentative D call TRBD1 (6 bases). The CDR3 contains 13 residues. The germline V and J ends were trimmed by 0 bases and 9 bases, with 9 bases remaining between them. Per germline, CDR1 SGHAT and CDR2 FQNNGV.

The V gene is TRBV4-1, the J gene TRBJ2-1; D might be TRBD1 or TRBD2, each matching 6 bases. CDR1 and CDR2 (germline): MGHRA, YSYEKL. Trimming shortened V by 1 base and J by 8 bases, and 12 bases separated the two germline ends. CDR3 length: 14 residues. This CDR3 is CASSQAKGGHEQFF. CDR3 DNA: TGCGCCAGCAGCCAAGCCAAGGGGGGCCATGAGCAGTTCTTC.

V gene TRBV19 combines with J gene TRBJ2-7; 10 bases are shared with TRBD1. The CDR3 totals 12 residues. V dropped 9 bases and J dropped 3; count of bases not matched to a gene: 2. Germline CDR1 is LNHDA and CDR2 is SQIVND (reference sequence). This chain's CDR3 is CASRTGGYEQYV. The CDR3 coding sequence is TGTGCCAGCCGGACAGGGGGCTACGAGCAGTACGTC.

The V call is TRBV5-4, the J call TRBJ2-2, with D possibly TRBD1 on 6 matching bases. The CDR3 spans 15 residues. V was cut by 9 bases and J by 8 bases, with 23 bases left in between. From germline, CDR1 is SGHNT and CDR2 YYREEE (reference sequence). DNA of the CDR3: TGTGCCATCCTCGCACAGGGCAGGTTAAGTGGGGAGCTGTTTTTT. As protein: CAILAQGRLSGELFF.

The sample holds a few counts of this clonotype. The chain carries TRBV6-2 or TRBV6-3 and TRBJ1-5; 8 nucleotides align to TRBD1. Germline CDR1 and CDR2: MNHEY and SVGEGT. The V gene end was trimmed by 6 bases and the J gene end by 0 bases; junction bases not matched to a gene: 13. The CDR3 is made up of 18 amino acids. CDR3 loop: CASSWDRPQPYSNQPQHF. CDR3 bases: TGTGCCAGCAGCTGGGACAGGCCGCAGCCGTATAGCAATCAGCCCCAGCATTTT.

This clonotype has ten or more counts. The V and J genes are TRBV7-2 and TRBJ2-5; 8 positions match TRBD2. The CDR3 length is 15 residues. Germline CDR1 reads SGHTA; CDR2 reads FQGNSA. V lost 3 bases, J lost 2 bases, and 5 bases stayed unmatched. CDR3 protein: CASSLSSGVQETQYF. The CDR3 DNA reads as TGTGCCAGCAGCTTGAGTAGCGGGGTACAAGAGACCCAGTACTTC.

There are a few counts of this clonotype. The chain couples TRBV27 to TRBJ1-2; possibly TRBD1 for D (5 bases). The CDR3 runs to 16 residues. Germline assignment: CDR1 MNHEY and CDR2 SMNVEV (reference sequence). The germline V and J ends were trimmed by 0 bases and 0 bases, with 11 bases remaining between them. The CDR3 DNA reads as TGTGCCAGCAGTTTATCGATGGGGGAGACTAACTATGGCTACACCTTC. This gives the protein CASSLSMGETNYGYTF.

This clonotype was seen a few times. The chain carries TRBV4-3 and TRBJ1-1; weak D call: TRBD1 (5 bases). CDR3 length: 16 amino acids. V was trimmed by 2 bases and J by 3 bases, leaving 16 bases between them. CDR1 is LGHNA, CDR2 YSLEER, per germline. The CDR3 DNA follows: TGCGCCAGCAGCCAAACCCGTTTCAGGGAGGACACTGAAGCTTTCTTT. It yields the protein CASSQTRFREDTEAFF.

This clonotype was seen only a few times. The genes are TRBV7-9 and TRBJ2-7; D is unresolved. The CDR3 is 12 residues long. V lost 4 bases, J lost 2 bases, and 6 bases lay in between. Germline V gene sequence: CDR1 SEHNR, CDR2 FQNEAQ (reference sequence). The CDR3 here is CASSYIPYEQYF. CDR3 DNA: TGTGCCAGCAGCTACATACCCTACGAGCAGTACTTC.

This clonotype has ten or more counts. V is TRBV7-2 and J is TRBJ2-1; 9 positions match TRBD1. The CDR3 has 16 residues. From germline, CDR1 is SGHTA and CDR2 FQGNSA. The J segment lost 5 bases and the V segment lost 5 bases, leaving 10 bases of the junction unmatched. The CDR3 sequence is CASSPSQDRGHNEQFF. The CDR3 nucleotides read TGTGCCAGCAGCCCCAGTCAGGACAGGGGCCACAATGAGCAGTTCTTC.

This clonotype was observed a handful of times. The chain is built from TRBV6-1 and TRBJ2-3; the D call may be TRBD1 or TRBD2 (6 bases each). Trimming removed 4 bases at V and 5 bases at J, with 19 bases between. CDR1 MNHNS and CDR2 SASEGT come from the germline V gene. The CDR3 runs to 16 residues. The CDR3 nucleotides read TGTGCCAGCAGTGGGGGGGTCGGGACATGGCAAGATACGCAGTATTTT. It translates to CASSGGVGTWQDTQYF.

This clonotype was counted a few times. The V call is TRBV10-3, the J call TRBJ2-7; weak D call: TRBD1 (5 bases). The CDR3 runs to 14 residues. V lost 0 bases to trimming and J lost 5 bases, with 11 bases between them. Germline V gene sequence: CDR1 ENHRY, CDR2 SYGVKD. CDR3 bases: TGTGCCATCAGTGAGTCATGGGGCTTAGACGAGCAGTACTTC. It yields the protein CAISESWGLDEQYF.

This sequence joins TRBV5-6 and TRBJ2-7; 9 bases match TRBD2. The germline CDR1 and CDR2 sequences are SGHDT and YYEEEE. The CDR3 spans 17 residues. Unmatched junction bases numbered 13, after V lost 4 bases and J lost 2 bases. CDR3 amino acids: CASSQTLAGPLTYEQYV. The CDR3 DNA reads as TGTGCCAGCAGCCAAACTCTAGCGGGGCCCCTAACCTACGAGCAGTACGTC.